This T cell receptor (beta chain) was recovered during a study of cytomegalovirus exposure and HLA in healthy donors. The germline V gene encodes CDR1 SGHDN and CDR2 FVKESK. This CDR3 is built from 13 residues. J gave up 8 bases and V 3 bases, and 5 bases lay outside the gene matches. A remark on this clone: As yet, its antigen is unknown.

Primers included in the PCR were 60 Vbeta and 13 Jbeta primers. In the source study's methods: A follow-up analysis tallied around 80 million unique TCR beta chains, roughly 11 million shared. Method: immunoSEQ multiplex PCR; TCRdb's copy keeps in-frame clones and lacks some. V, J and clone size are taken as reported in that table, and D and trimming were inferred from the DNA itself. The sample has about 98,000 clones, about 80% seen once. The study's findings and limits: Serostatus for CMV was the only available immune exposure information. TCR beta sequences numbering about 17,000 were associated with HLA alleles at 0.05 false discovery rate in a later analysis. Later on, an analysis showed TCR association rates differing by HLA locus, with DRB1 the most and HLA-C the fewest.

The V gene is TRBV14, the J gene TRBJ1-2; 8 positions match TRBD1. Sequences were obtained from PBMCs. The TCR sequence derives from a man between 18 and 35 years old in good health and CMV-seropositive. The CDR3 loop reads CASSHRTGFGYTF. In DNA form, the CDR3 reads TGTGCCAGCAGCCATAGGACAGGGTTCGGCTACACCTTC.